This T cell receptor (beta chain) was sequenced in a study of CXCR3-negative and CXCR3-positive naive CD8 T cells. General study findings and limits: Naive subsets displayed similar surface CD5, and TCR strength was inferred from TRB CDR3 properties. Expression of CXCR3 was partially reduced after cryopreservation, and fresh PBMCs were used in most assays. Greater hydrophobicity was found in TRB CDR3s of CXCR3-positive naive cells than of CXCR3-negative naive cells. CXCR3-negative and CXCR3-positive naive cells shared comparable TRBV-TRBJ usage, but memory cells did not.

Germline CDR1 is SQVTM and CDR2 is ANQGSEA. This CDR3 is 15 amino acids long. CD45RO-CCR7+CD27+CD95- characterized naive CD8+ T cells. With regard to this clonotype: Its cognate antigen is unknown.

Preparation of TRB cDNA libraries relied on 5' RACE carrying UMI labels. Using the 5' RACE reads, TCRdb records one entry per CDR3 protein without DNA. The table counts more than 100,000 distinct CDR3 sequences; around 0.37% lies in the top ten. This receptor was obtained from a human donor in good health. Some clones in this sample may be carry-over from other donors' samples. Sequencing input: naive CXCR3+ CD8+ T cells from blood. Indicated subset: CD45RO-CCR7+CD27+CD95- naive CD8+ T cells expressing CXCR3 (TNR3+). The chain is built from TRBV29-1 and TRBJ2-1. The chain's CDR3 is CSVELQKSSYNEQFF.